One and the same sample provided the 18 T cell receptor beta chains below, sequenced in a study of blood T cell repertoires in COVID-19. Measured with immunoSEQ multiplex PCR; TCRdb has only the in-frame clones, and not every one. The data contain 200,000 or so clones, 65% to 85% of them singletons. Source material: peripheral blood. The receptors derive from a man in his fifties or sixties with active or convalescent COVID-19.

The rearrangement uses TRBV5-1 and TRBJ2-3, with TRBD2 identical over 8 bases. This CDR3 region has 14 residues. Germline V lookup: CDR1 SGHRS, CDR2 YFSETQ. V dropped 4 bases and J dropped 2; count of bases not matched to a gene: 3. The CDR3 sequence is CASSRLATTDTQYF. Written as DNA, the CDR3 is TGCGCCAGCAGCCGACTAGCGACCACAGATACGCAGTATTTT.

This clone came up a few times. The V call is TRBV7-9, the J call TRBJ1-2; the D is unclear. Between the trimmed V and J ends, which lost 2 bases and 0 bases, there was a span of 7 bases. The length of the CDR3 is 14 residues. The germline V gene has CDR1 SEHNR and CDR2 FQNEAQ (reference sequence). The chain's CDR3 is CASSLRGSNYGYTF. CDR3 DNA sequence: TGTGCCAGCAGCTTACGGGGATCTAACTATGGCTACACCTTC.

The V gene is TRBV6-5, the J gene TRBJ2-5; D is unresolved. Per germline, CDR1 MNHEY and CDR2 SVGAGI. This CDR3 is built from 15 residues. With 0 bases removed from V and 0 bases from J, the gap between germline ends came to 8 bases. The CDR3 reads CASSYSVGDQETQYF. CDR3 DNA sequence: TGTGCCAGCAGTTACTCAGTCGGAGACCAAGAGACCCAGTACTTC.

V and J are TRBV19 and TRBJ2-7; D not certain. Germline V gene lookup returns CDR1 LNHDA and CDR2 SQIVND (reference sequence). V was cut by 5 bases and J by 4 bases, with 6 bases left in between. The CDR3 contains 11 residues. In nucleotides, the CDR3 is TGTGCCAGTAGTGGAGAATACGAGCAGTACTTC. Translating it yields CASSGEYEQYF.

The chain employs TRBV30 and TRBJ2-7; 9 nucleotides agree with TRBD2. This CDR3 has 15 amino acids. The junction had 8 bases not matched to a gene; V was cut back by 3 bases and J by 2 bases. Germline values: CDR1 GTSNPN, CDR2 SVGIG (reference sequence). CDR3 coding DNA: TGTGCCTGGAGATTGCTGGCGGGAGGGACCTACGAGCAGTACTTC. This codes for CAWRLLAGGTYEQYF.

The chain links TRBV24-1 to TRBJ1-2, with unresolved D. V lost 4 bases and J 5 bases, leaving 10 bases between the germline ends. The CDR3 extends over 13 amino acids. Germline V gives CDR1 KGHDR, CDR2 SFDVKD. CDR3 protein: CATSDGGKYGYTF. CDR3 nucleotide sequence: TGTGCCACCAGTGACGGCGGGAAGTATGGCTACACCTTC.

V usage is TRBV7-2 and J usage is TRBJ2-7, with 10 bases lining up with TRBD2. Trimming removed 1 base from V and 1 base from J; junction bases left unmatched: 7. This CDR3 spans 17 amino acids. In germline, CDR1 is SGHTA, CDR2 FQGNSA. The CDR3 here is CASSLVSSGSGSYEQYF. The DNA of the CDR3 is TGTGCCAGCAGCTTAGTTTCTAGCGGGAGCGGATCCTACGAGCAGTACTTC.

This clone has more than one count but fewer than ten. The chain combines TRBV28 with TRBJ2-7; a weak D match, TRBD2 (5 bases). This CDR3 has 14 amino acids. Looked up from germline, CDR1 is MDHEN and CDR2 is SYDVKM. V lost 6 bases and J lost 0, with 12 bases in between. This CDR3 reads CASSSMGSSYEQYF. The CDR3 nucleotides read TGTGCCAGCAGCTCCATGGGGAGCTCCTACGAGCAGTACTTC.

V gene TRBV30 combines with J gene TRBJ1-1, with TRBD1 matching over 11 bases. Losses at the gene ends were 0 bases for V and 4 bases for J; bases not matched to a gene: 1. CDR3 length equals 14 residues. The germline gives CDR1 GTSNPN, CDR2 SVGIG (reference sequence). CDR3 bases: TGTGCCTGGAGTGTAGGGACAGGGGGCACTGAAGCTTTCTTT. It specifies CAWSVGTGGTEAFF. Complete variable domain (other parts from reference TRBV30 and TRBJ1-1): SQTIHQWPATLVQPVGSPLSLECTVEGTSNPNLYWYRQAAGRGLQLLFYSVGIGQISSEVPQNLSASRPQDRQFILSSKKLLLSDSGFYLCAWSVGTGGTEAFFGQGTRLTVV.

Only a few counts were recorded for this clone. The genes are TRBV7-9 and TRBJ1-5; 10 bases line up with TRBD1. V lost 3 bases, J lost 0 bases, and 5 bases stayed unmatched. Looked up from germline, CDR1 is SEHNR and CDR2 is FQNEAQ (reference sequence). The CDR3 consists of 17 residues. In DNA form, the CDR3 reads TGTGCCAGCAGCTTGGGGACAGGGGATTATAGCAATCAGCCCCAGCATTTT. It specifies CASSLGTGDYSNQPQHF. Full variable domain (missing parts from reference TRBV7-9 and TRBJ1-5): DTGVSQNPRHKITKRGQNVTFRCDPISEHNRLYWYRQTLGQGPEFLTYFQNEAQLEKSRLLSDRFSAERPKGSFSTLEIQRTEQGDSAMYLCASSLGTGDYSNQPQHFGDGTRLSIL.

The genes are TRBV11-3 and TRBJ2-5, with TRBD2 identical over 10 bases. The CDR3 is made up of 14 amino acids. Unmatched junction bases numbered 5, after V lost 5 bases and J lost 5 bases. From germline, CDR1 is SGHNT and CDR2 YENEEA. The chain's CDR3 is CASSPSGGRETQYF. The DNA of the CDR3 is TGTGCCAGCAGCCCTAGCGGGGGTCGGGAGACCCAGTACTTC.

The V call is TRBV3-1 (or the pseudogene TRBV3-2), the J call TRBJ2-5; 9 nucleotides align to TRBD2. V was clipped by 4 bases and J by 1 base; unmatched bases: 4. Per the germline V gene, CDR1 is LGHDT and CDR2 is YNNKEL (reference sequence). The CDR3 is made up of 15 amino acids. CDR3 sequence reads: CASSLAGAGQETQYF. As DNA, the CDR3 is TGTGCCAGCAGCCTAGCGGGGGCGGGCCAAGAGACCCAGTACTTC.

J is TRBJ2-5 and V is TRBV7-9; maybe TRBD1 (6 bases). This CDR3 has 16 residues. Germline values: CDR1 SEHNR, CDR2 FQNEAQ (reference sequence). V was shortened by 2 bases and J by 0 bases, with 13 bases between the two germline ends. In nucleotides, the CDR3 is TGTGCCAGCAGCTTACCACGGACAGATTACCAAGAGACCCAGTACTTC. It specifies CASSLPRTDYQETQYF. Variable domain in full (rest from reference TRBV7-9 and TRBJ2-5): DTGVSQNPRHKITKRGQNVTFRCDPISEHNRLYWYRQTLGQGPEFLTYFQNEAQLEKSRLLSDRFSAERPKGSFSTLEIQRTEQGDSAMYLCASSLPRTDYQETQYFGPGTRLLVL.

The genes are TRBV2 and TRBJ2-7; TRBD2 matches at 13 bases. The V gene end was trimmed by 4 bases and the J gene end by 2 bases; junction bases not matched to a gene: 5. The germline V gene has CDR1 SNHLY and CDR2 FYNNEI. This CDR3 comprises 16 residues. The CDR3 loop reads CASSGTSGREAYEQYF. The CDR3 DNA follows: TGTGCCAGCAGTGGGACTAGCGGGAGAGAGGCCTACGAGCAGTACTTC.

This chain links TRBV28 with TRBJ1-2, with D perhaps matching TRBD1 (5 bases). The V end lost 3 bases, the J end lost 4 bases, and 12 bases lay between the germline ends. The CDR3 contains 14 residues. CDR1 is MDHEN, CDR2 SYDVKM, per germline. The CDR3 loop reads CASSFGARVYGYTF. CDR3 sequence (DNA): TGTGCCAGCAGTTTTGGGGCAAGGGTCTATGGCTACACCTTC.

This chain links TRBV14 with TRBJ2-6; 8 bases line up with TRBD1. Germline CDR1 reads SGHDN; CDR2 reads FVKESK. CDR3 size: 17 residues. Trimming at V came to 4 bases and at J to 0 bases, leaving 5 bases not matched to a gene. The DNA for the CDR3 is TGTGCCAGCAGCCTCCGGACAGGGAGCTCTGGGGCCAACGTCCTGACTTTC. As protein: CASSLRTGSSGANVLTF.

The chain combines TRBV28 with TRBJ2-7; D is ambiguous. This CDR3 has 10 residues. Deletions cut 3 bases from V and 5 bases from J, with 2 bases between. CDR1 MDHEN and CDR2 SYDVKM come from the germline V gene. The CDR3 protein is CASSFDEQYF. The CDR3 nucleotides read TGTGCCAGCAGTTTCGACGAGCAGTACTTC. The full variable domain, rest sourced from reference TRBV28 and TRBJ2-7, is DVKVTQSSRYLVKRTGEKVFLECVQDMDHENMFWYRQDPGLGLRLIYFSYDVKMKEKGDIPEGYSVSREKKERFSLILESASTNQTSMYLCASSFDEQYFGPGTRLTVT.

The gene calls are TRBV7-9 and TRBJ1-3; D gene uncertain. Germline lookup yields CDR1 SEHNR and CDR2 FQNEAQ (reference sequence). V was shortened by 0 bases and J by 3 bases, with 12 bases between the two germline ends. The CDR3 loop spans 16 amino acids. CDR3 DNA sequence: TGTGCCAGCAGCTTAGCTCGCAGGTCCTTTGGAAACACCATATATTTT. Protein: CASSLARRSFGNTIYF.